This T cell receptor (beta chain) was observed in a study of early T cells in non-severe SARS-CoV-2 infection. Study results and limitations: Anti-spike CD8 responses were favored by VDJdb matching, which missed private and CD4 specificities.

A few counts support this clonotype. No antigen is known for it. Researchers attached unique molecular identifiers to individual cDNA molecules. TCRdb used MiXCR to reprocess the 5' RACE reads, holding one entry per CDR3 protein. The data show about 68,000 distinct CDR3 sequences, 12% seen once. Germline loops: CDR1 SGHDT, CDR2 YYEEEE. Trimming took 3 bases from V and 3 from J; bases not matched to a gene: 6. The length of the CDR3 is 15 residues. This chain connects TRBV5-6 to TRBJ1-1; TRBD1 agrees at 9 bases. The TCR comes from an adult who was a healthcare worker with PCR-confirmed SARS-CoV-2 infection or an uninfected control (not recorded which). The specimen sequenced was whole blood. The CDR3 is CASSSPGQGHTEAFF. In DNA, the CDR3 is TGTGCCAGCAGCTCCCCGGGACAGGGACACACTGAAGCTTTCTTT.